This TCR beta chain was documented in a study of blood T cell repertoires in COVID-19. Study-wide context: Spain, Italy and the United States supplied samples that represented acute and convalescent COVID-19. In each case, the material was cDNA or gDNA derived from T cells, B-cell-depleted T cells, or PBMCs.

Participant ages covered about 18 to 100 years across 24 US areas. Clinical history reported by participants formed the basis on which cohorts were assigned. The CDR3 is made up of 16 amino acids. After removal of 0 bases from V and 0 bases from J, the junction contained 5 bases not matched to a gene. Germline lookup yields CDR1 SGHRS and CDR2 YFSETQ. TCRdb's copy holds only in-frame clones and misses some; the assay was immunoSEQ multiplex PCR. The data show around 270,000 clones, over 75% seen once. The chain combines TRBV5-1 with TRBJ2-5; 7 nucleotides line up with TRBD2. The source material was PBMCs or T cells enriched from blood (not recorded which). This TCR was recovered from a woman in her twenties or thirties who had recovered from COVID-19. The CDR3 sequence is CASSLAGRTYQETQYF. CDR3 DNA sequence: TGCGCCAGCAGCTTGGCCGGGAGGACCTACCAAGAGACCCAGTACTTC.